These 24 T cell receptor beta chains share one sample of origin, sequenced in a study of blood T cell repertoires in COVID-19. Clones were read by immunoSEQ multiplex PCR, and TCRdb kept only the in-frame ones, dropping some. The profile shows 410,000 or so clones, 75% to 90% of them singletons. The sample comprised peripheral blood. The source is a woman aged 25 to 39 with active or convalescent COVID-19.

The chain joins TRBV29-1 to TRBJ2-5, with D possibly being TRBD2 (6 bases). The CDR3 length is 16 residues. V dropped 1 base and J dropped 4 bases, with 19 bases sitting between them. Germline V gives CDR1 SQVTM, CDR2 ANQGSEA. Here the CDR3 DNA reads TGCAGCGTTGAAGGCGGGATTTCCCCACACCCAGAGACCCAGTACTTC. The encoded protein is CSVEGGISPHPETQYF. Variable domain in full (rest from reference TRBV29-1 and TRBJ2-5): SAVISQKPSRDICQRGTSLTIQCQVDSQVTMMFWYRQQPGQSLTLIATANQGSEATYESGFVIDKFPISRPNLTFSTLTVSNMSPEDSSIYLCSVEGGISPHPETQYFGPGTRLLVL.

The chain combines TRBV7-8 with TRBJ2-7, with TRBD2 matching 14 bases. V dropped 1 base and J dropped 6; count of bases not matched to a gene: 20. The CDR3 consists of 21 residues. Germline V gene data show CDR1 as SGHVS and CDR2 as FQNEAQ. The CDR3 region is CASSLGRSGTSGRGIGGEQYF. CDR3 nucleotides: TGTGCCAGCAGCTTAGGCAGATCCGGGACTAGCGGGAGAGGGATCGGGGGCGAGCAGTACTTC.

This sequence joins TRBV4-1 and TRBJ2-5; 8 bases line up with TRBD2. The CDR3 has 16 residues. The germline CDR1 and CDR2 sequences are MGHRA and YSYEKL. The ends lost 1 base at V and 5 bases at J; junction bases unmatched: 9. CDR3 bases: TGCGCCAGCAGCCAAGGGACTAGCCGGGGGTATGAGACCCAGTACTTC. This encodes CASSQGTSRGYETQYF.

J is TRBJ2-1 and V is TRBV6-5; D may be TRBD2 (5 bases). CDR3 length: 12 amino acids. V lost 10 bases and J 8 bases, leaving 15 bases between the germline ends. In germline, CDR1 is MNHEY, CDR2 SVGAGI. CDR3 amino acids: CATRLPSDEQFF. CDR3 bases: TGTGCCACCAGACTACCCAGCGATGAGCAGTTCTTC.

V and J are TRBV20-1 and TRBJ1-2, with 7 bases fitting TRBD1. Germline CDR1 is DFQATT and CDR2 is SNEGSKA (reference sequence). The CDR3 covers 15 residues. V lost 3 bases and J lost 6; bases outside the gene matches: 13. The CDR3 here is CSASWLAGGRHGYTF. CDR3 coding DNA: TGCAGTGCTAGTTGGCTGGCAGGGGGGAGGCATGGCTACACCTTC.

CDR3 region: CASNYGIPNEKLFF. The CDR3 nucleotides are TGTGCCAGCAATTACGGGATACCTAATGAAAAACTGTTTTTT. J is TRBJ1-4 and V is TRBV2; unclear D gene. The CDR3 loop spans 14 amino acids. V shed 7 bases and J shed 3 bases, with 12 bases lying between them. Looked up from germline, CDR1 is SNHLY and CDR2 is FYNNEI.

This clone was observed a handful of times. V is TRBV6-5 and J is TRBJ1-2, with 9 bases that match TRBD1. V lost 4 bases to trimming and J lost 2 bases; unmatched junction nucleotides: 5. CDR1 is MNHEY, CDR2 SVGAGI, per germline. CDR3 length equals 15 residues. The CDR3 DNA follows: TGTGCCAGCAGTTTCACGACAGGGGGAAACTATGGCTACACCTTC. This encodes CASSFTTGGNYGYTF.

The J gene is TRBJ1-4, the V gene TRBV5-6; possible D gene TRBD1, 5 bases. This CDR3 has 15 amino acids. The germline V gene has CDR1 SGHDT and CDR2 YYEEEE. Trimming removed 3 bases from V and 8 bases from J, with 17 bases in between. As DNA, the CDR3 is TGTGCCAGCAGCTCGAACCCGGGCCCAGGGGAAAAACTGTTTTTT. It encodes CASSSNPGPGEKLFF.

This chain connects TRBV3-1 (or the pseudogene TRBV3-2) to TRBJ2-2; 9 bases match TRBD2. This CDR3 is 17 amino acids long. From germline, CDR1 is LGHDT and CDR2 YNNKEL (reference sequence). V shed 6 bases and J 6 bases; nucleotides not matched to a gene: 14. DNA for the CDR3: TGTGCCAGCAGGCGGCAAGCGGGAGGACGGTGGGCCGGGGAGCTGTTTTTT. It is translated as CASRRQAGGRWAGELFF.

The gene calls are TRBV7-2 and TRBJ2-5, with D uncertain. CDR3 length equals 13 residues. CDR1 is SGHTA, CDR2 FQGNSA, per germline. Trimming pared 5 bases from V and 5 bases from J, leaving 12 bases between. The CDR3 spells CASSPPGGETQYF. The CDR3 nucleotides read TGTGCCAGCAGCCCCCCGGGTGGGGAGACCCAGTACTTC.

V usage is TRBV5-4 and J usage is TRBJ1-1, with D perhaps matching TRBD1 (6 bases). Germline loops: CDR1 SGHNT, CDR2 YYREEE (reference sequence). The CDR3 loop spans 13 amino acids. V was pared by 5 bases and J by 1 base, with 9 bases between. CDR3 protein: CASSTTGNTEAFF. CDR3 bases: TGTGCCAGCAGTACGACAGGGAACACTGAAGCTTTCTTT.

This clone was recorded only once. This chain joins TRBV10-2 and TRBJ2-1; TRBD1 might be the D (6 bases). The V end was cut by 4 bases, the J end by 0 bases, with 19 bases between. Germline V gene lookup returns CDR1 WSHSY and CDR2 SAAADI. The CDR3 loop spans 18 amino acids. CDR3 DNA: TGCGCCAGCAGTGGGGGGCTCGCGGAGGCCGGCTCCTACAATGAGCAGTTCTTC. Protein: CASSGGLAEAGSYNEQFF.

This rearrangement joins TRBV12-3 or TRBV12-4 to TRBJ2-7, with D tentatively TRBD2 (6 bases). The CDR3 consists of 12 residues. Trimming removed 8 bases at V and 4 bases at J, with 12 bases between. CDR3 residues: CASGRGRYEQYF. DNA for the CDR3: TGTGCCAGCGGGCGGGGTAGGTACGAGCAGTACTTC.

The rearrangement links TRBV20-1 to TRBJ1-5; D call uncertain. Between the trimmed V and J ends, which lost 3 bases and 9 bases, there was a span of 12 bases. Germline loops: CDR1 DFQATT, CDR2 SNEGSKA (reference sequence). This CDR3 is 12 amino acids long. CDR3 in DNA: TGCAGTGCTAGTGATTCCGCGTCGCCCCAGCATTTT. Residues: CSASDSASPQHF.

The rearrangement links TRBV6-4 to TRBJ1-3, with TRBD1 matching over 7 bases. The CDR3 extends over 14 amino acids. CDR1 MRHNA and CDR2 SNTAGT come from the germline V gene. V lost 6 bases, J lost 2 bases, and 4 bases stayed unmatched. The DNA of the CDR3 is TGTGCCAGCAGACCCGACAGGGCTGGAAACACCATATATTTT. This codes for CASRPDRAGNTIYF.

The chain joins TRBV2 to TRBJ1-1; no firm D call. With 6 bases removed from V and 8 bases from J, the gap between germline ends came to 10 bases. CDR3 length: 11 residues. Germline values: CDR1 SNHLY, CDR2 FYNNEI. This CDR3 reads CASSALREAFF. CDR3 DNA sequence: TGTGCCAGCAGCGCCCTCCGGGAAGCTTTCTTT.

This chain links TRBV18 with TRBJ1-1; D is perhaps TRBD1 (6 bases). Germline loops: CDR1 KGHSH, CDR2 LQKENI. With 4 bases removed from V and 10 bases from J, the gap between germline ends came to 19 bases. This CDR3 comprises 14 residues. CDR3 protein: CASSLEGGGAGAFF. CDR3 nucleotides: TGTGCCAGCTCACTCGAAGGCGGGGGCGCGGGAGCTTTCTTT.

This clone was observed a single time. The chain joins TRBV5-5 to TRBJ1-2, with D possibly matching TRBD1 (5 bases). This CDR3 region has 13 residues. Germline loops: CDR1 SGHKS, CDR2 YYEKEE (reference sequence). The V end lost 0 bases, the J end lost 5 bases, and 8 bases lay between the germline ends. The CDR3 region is CASSLGGLYGYTF. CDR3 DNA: TGTGCCAGCAGCTTGGGGGGCTTGTATGGCTACACCTTC.

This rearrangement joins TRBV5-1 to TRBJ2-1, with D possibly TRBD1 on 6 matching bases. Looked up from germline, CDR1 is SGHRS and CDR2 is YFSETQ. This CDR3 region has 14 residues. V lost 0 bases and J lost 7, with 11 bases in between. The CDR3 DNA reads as TGCGCCAGCAGCTTGGCCTCCAGGGGAAATGAGCAGTTCTTC. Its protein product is CASSLASRGNEQFF.

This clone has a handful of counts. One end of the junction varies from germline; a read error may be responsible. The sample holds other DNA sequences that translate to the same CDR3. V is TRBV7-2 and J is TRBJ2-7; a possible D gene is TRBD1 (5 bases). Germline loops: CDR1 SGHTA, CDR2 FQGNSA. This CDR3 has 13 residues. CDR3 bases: TGTGCCAGCAGTTTAGACAGAACCTACGAGCAGTACTTC. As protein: CASSLDRTYEQYF.

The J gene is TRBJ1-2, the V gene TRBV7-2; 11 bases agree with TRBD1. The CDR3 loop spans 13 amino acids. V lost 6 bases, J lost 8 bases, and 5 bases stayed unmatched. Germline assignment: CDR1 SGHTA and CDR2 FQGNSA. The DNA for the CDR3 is TGTGCCAGCAGACTGGGACAGGGGGACGGCTACACCTTC. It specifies CASRLGQGDGYTF.

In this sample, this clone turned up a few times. The CDR3 DNA follows: TGCAGCGCAAGCGGGGTTAGCACAGATACGCAGTATTTT. Its translation is CSASGVSTDTQYF. The J gene is TRBJ2-3, the V gene TRBV29-1, with TRBD2 matching over 7 bases. CDR3 length equals 13 residues. Germline loops: CDR1 SQVTM, CDR2 ANQGSEA. The V segment lost 7 bases and the J segment 0 bases; nucleotides outside the gene matches: 4.

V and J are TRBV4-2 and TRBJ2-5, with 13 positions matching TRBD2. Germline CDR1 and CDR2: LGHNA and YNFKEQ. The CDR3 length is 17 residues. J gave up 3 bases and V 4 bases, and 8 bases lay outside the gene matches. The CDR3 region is CASSPELAGGWEETQYF. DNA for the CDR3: TGTGCCAGCAGCCCCGAACTAGCGGGAGGGTGGGAAGAGACCCAGTACTTC.

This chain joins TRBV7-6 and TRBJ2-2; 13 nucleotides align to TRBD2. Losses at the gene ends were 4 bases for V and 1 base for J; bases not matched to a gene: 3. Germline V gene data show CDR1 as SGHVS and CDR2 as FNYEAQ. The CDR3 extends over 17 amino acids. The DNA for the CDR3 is TGTGCCAGCAGCTGGGGACTAGCGGGACGGAACACCGGGGAGCTGTTTTTT. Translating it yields CASSWGLAGRNTGELFF.